These 6 T cell receptor beta chains were all obtained from the same sample, sequenced in a study of response to subunit inactivated influenza vaccine. TCRdb independently ran MiXCR on the RT-PCR reads; one entry per CDR3 protein. The sample contains some 500,000 distinct CDR3 sequences, approximately 15% of which appear only once. Sample: CD4+ T cells sorted from PBMCs, taken less than 25 months after vaccination. These receptors were taken from a man between 45 and 75 years old who received an inactivated influenza vaccine.

This clonotype was found a few times. This chain uses TRBV10-3 with TRBJ2-7, with 7 bases identical to TRBD1. The CDR3 runs 14 residues. The V gene's germline CDR1 is ENHRY and CDR2 SYGVKD. V lost 6 bases to trimming and J lost 4 bases; unmatched junction nucleotides: 9. For the CDR3, the DNA is TGTGCCATCAGAGCACAGGGACAGCTTTACGAGCAGTACTTC. It codes for CAIRAQGQLYEQYF.

This clonotype has ten or more counts. The V call is TRBV19, the J call TRBJ2-3, with 7 bases that match TRBD2. Unmatched junction bases numbered 4, after V lost 4 bases and J lost 0 bases. Looked up from germline, CDR1 is LNHDA and CDR2 is SQIVND (reference sequence). This CDR3 comprises 15 residues. The CDR3 bases are TGTGCCAGTAGTAGCCGAGCGGGGAGCACAGATACGCAGTATTTT. This codes for CASSSRAGSTDTQYF.

The chain joins TRBV18 to TRBJ1-5; D is ambiguous. V was cut by 5 bases and J by 3 bases, with 8 bases left in between. The CDR3 runs 13 residues. Per the germline V gene, CDR1 is KGHSH and CDR2 is LQKENI. CDR3 in DNA: TGTGCCAGCTCAAGCCAGAACAATCAGCCCCAGCATTTT. Its translation: CASSSQNNQPQHF.

This clonotype has a handful of counts. This chain uses TRBV7-9 with TRBJ1-3; TRBD1 is a possible D gene (5 bases). CDR1 SEHNR and CDR2 FQNEAQ come from the germline V gene (reference sequence). This CDR3 region has 14 residues. V was pared by 7 bases and J by 3 bases, with 13 bases between. CDR3 amino acids: CASTKTDRGNTIYF. CDR3 coding DNA: TGTGCCAGCACAAAGACAGACCGTGGAAACACCATATATTTT.

The V and J genes are TRBV11-2 and TRBJ2-5, with D hard to call. The CDR3 has 13 amino acids. Germline CDR1 SGHAT, CDR2 FQNNGV. Trimming took off 5 bases at V and 6 bases at J, with 13 bases between the two ends. The CDR3 region is CASSTGPPKTQYF. The CDR3 DNA reads as TGTGCCAGCAGCACGGGCCCCCCGAAGACCCAGTACTTC.

A few counts support this clonotype. The rearrangement joins TRBV7-8 to TRBJ2-1; 10 nucleotides align to TRBD2. Germline values: CDR1 SGHVS, CDR2 FQNEAQ. The CDR3 extends over 15 amino acids. V lost 5 bases to trimming and J lost 7 bases; unmatched junction nucleotides: 8. The CDR3 sequence is CASSKLAGIGNEQFF. The CDR3, as DNA: TGTGCCAGCAGCAAACTAGCGGGAATAGGGAATGAGCAGTTCTTC.